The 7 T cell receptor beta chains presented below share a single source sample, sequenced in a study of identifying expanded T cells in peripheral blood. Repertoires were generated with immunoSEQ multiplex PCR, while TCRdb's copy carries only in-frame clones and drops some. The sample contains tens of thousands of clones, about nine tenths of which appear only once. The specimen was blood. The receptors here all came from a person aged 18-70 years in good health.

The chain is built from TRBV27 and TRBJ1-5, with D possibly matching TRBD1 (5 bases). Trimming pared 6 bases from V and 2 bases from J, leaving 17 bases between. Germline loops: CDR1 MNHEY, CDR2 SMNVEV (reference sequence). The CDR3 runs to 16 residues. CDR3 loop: CASSITGPRGNQPQHF. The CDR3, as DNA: TGTGCCAGCAGCATCACAGGTCCAAGGGGCAATCAGCCCCAGCATTTT.

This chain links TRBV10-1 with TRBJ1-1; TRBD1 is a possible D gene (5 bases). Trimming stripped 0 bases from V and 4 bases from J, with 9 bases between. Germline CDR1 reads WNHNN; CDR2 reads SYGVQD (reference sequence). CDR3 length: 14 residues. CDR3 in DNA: TGCGCCAGCAGTGAGTCCGGGGGGGGCACTGAAGCTTTCTTT. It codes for CASSESGGGTEAFF.

CDR3 DNA: TGTGCCAGCTGGACTAGTCTCTCCTACAATGAGCAGTTCTTC. Amino acid sequence: CASWTSLSYNEQFF. The chain has TRBV11-3 and TRBJ2-1; 7 nucleotides match TRBD2. Germline CDR1 is SGHNT and CDR2 is YENEEA. CDR3 length equals 14 residues. The V segment lost 8 bases and the J segment 0 bases; nucleotides outside the gene matches: 4.

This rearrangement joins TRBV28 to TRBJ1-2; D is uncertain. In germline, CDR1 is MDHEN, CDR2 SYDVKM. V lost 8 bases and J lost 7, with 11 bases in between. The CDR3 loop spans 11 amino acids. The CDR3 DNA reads TGTGCCAGCTTGAGAGAGGGTGGCTACACCTTC. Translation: CASLREGGYTF.

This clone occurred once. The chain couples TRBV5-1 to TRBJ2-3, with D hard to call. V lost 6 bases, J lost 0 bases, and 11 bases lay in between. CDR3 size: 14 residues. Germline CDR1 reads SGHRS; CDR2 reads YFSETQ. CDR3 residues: CASTPKTSTDTQYF. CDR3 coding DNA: TGCGCCAGCACCCCTAAAACTAGCACAGATACGCAGTATTTT.

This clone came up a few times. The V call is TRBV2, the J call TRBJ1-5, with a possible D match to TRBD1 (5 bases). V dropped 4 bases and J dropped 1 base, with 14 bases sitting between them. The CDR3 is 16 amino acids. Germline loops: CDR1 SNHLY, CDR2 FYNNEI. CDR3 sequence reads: CASSARRWGSNQPQHF. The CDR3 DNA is TGTGCCAGCAGTGCTCGGAGGTGGGGCAGCAATCAGCCCCAGCATTTT. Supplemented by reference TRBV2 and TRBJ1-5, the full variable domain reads EPEVTQTPSHQVTQMGQEVILRCVPISNHLYFYWYRQILGQKVEFLVSFYNNEISEKSEIFDDQFSVERPDGSNFTLKIRSTKLEDSAMYFCASSARRWGSNQPQHFGDGTRLSIL.

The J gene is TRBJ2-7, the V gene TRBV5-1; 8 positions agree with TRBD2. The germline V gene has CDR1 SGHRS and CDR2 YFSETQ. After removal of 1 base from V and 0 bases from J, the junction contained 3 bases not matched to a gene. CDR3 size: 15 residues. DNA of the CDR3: TGCGCCAGCAGCTTGTCGGGAGGGCCCTCCTACGAGCAGTACTTC. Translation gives CASSLSGGPSYEQYF.